A selection of T cell receptor beta chains follows, all from one sample in a study of T cells in localized non-small cell lung cancer. Using immunoSEQ multiplex PCR, the repertoire was profiled, and TCRdb retains in-frame clones only, with some absent. The data hold roughly 1,500 clones, with roughly 25% observed a single time. Source: normal lung tissue next to the tumor, taken before any cancer treatment. These TCRs come from a male donor aged 60 or over with stage I lung adenocarcinoma. Each CDR3 is given with its conserved first and last residue. Each record gives: clone size, V gene, D gene, J gene, CDR3 DNA, CDR3 protein. The D gene is left open where the match is weak. Rows give clone size only sometimes, using once, few, many, or a class for an expanded clone.

clone size: medium-sized; V gene: TRBV11-3; D gene: TRBD2; J gene: TRBJ2-7; CDR3 DNA: TGTGCCAGCAGCTCGGATAGCGGGAGGTTCGAGCAGTACTTC; CDR3 protein: CASSSDSGRFEQYF
clone size: NA; V gene: TRBV6-8; D gene: NA; J gene: TRBJ1-2; CDR3 DNA: TGTGCCAGCAGTCCGGCGGTTAGCAACTATGGCTACACCTTC; CDR3 protein: CASSPAVSNYGYTF
clone size: few; V gene: TRBV6-7; D gene: NA; J gene: TRBJ2-1; CDR3 DNA: TGTGCCAGCAGTTACCAGGTAGGGTATGAGCAGTTCTTC; CDR3 protein: CASSYQVGYEQFF
clone size: NA; V gene: TRBV11-3; D gene: NA; J gene: TRBJ2-5; CDR3 DNA: TGTGCCAGCAGATTGGGTGGGAGGCGGGAGACCCAGTACTTC; CDR3 protein: CASRLGGRRETQYF
clone size: few; V gene: TRBV7-4; D gene: TRBD1; J gene: TRBJ1-1; CDR3 DNA: TGTGCCAGCGCCCAGGGGGCGGGCACTGAAGCTTTCTTT; CDR3 protein: CASAQGAGTEAFF
clone size: few; V gene: TRBV9; D gene: NA; J gene: TRBJ2-4; CDR3 DNA: TGTGCCAGCAGTCCCGACAGAAACAAAAACATTCAGTACTTC; CDR3 protein: CASSPDRNKNIQYF
clone size: NA; V gene: TRBV14; D gene: NA; J gene: TRBJ2-3; CDR3 DNA: TGTGCCAGCAGCCTATATGGGCGACACACAGATACGCAGTATTTT; CDR3 protein: CASSLYGRHTDTQYF
clone size: large; V gene: TRBV15; D gene: TRBD2; J gene: TRBJ2-2; CDR3 DNA: TGTGCCACCAGCAGGTGGCGGGGGGAGAGCACCGGGGAGCTGTTTTTT; CDR3 protein: CATSRWRGESTGELFF
clone size: once; V gene: TRBV28; D gene: TRBD2; J gene: TRBJ2-2; CDR3 DNA: TGTGCCAGCAGTTTATACGGGACTAGCGGGAGTAGCACCGGGGAGCTGTTTTTT; CDR3 protein: CASSLYGTSGSSTGELFF
clone size: NA; V gene: TRBV12-5; D gene: TRBD1; J gene: TRBJ2-7; CDR3 DNA: TGTGCCAGCGGGGTGGGACAGGGGGCTTACGAGCAGTACTTC; CDR3 protein: CASGVGQGAYEQYF
clone size: NA; V gene: TRBV19; D gene: NA; J gene: TRBJ2-2; CDR3 DNA: TGTGCCAGTAGGGTAGCGGATTTCAACACCGGGGAGCTGTTTTTT; CDR3 protein: CASRVADFNTGELFF
clone size: NA; V gene: TRBV7-6; D gene: TRBD1; J gene: TRBJ2-3; CDR3 DNA: TGTGCCAGCAGCTTGGACCAGGGGGGCACAGATACGCAGTATTTT; CDR3 protein: CASSLDQGGTDTQYF
clone size: few; V gene: TRBV28; D gene: TRBD1; J gene: TRBJ2-7; CDR3 DNA: TGTGCCAGCAGCTCCGACAGGGTCAGGCAGTACTTC; CDR3 protein: CASSSDRVRQYF
clone size: few; V gene: TRBV11-1; D gene: NA; J gene: TRBJ1-4; CDR3 DNA: TGTGCCAGCAGCTCGGACGGCTATAATGAAAAACTGTTTTTT; CDR3 protein: CASSSDGYNEKLFF
clone size: medium-sized; V gene: TRBV6-8; D gene: NA; J gene: TRBJ1-1; CDR3 DNA: TGTGCCAGCAACTCGGGGGCAGGGAGACACACTGAAGCTTTCTTT; CDR3 protein: CASNSGAGRHTEAFF
clone size: medium-sized; V gene: TRBV11-3; D gene: TRBD1; J gene: TRBJ1-5; CDR3 DNA: TGTGCCAGCAGCCCGGGGACAGGCTATAGCAATCAGCCCCAGCATTTT; CDR3 protein: CASSPGTGYSNQPQHF
clone size: medium-sized; V gene: TRBV6-8; D gene: TRBD2; J gene: TRBJ2-2; CDR3 DNA: TGTGCCATCAGTGGGACTAGCGGGGGCACGAACACCGGGGAGCTGTTTTTT; CDR3 protein: CAISGTSGGTNTGELFF
clone size: NA; V gene: TRBV11-3; D gene: NA; J gene: TRBJ2-1; CDR3 DNA: TGTGCCAGCAGCGCCACTGGCGGATACAATGAGCAGTTCTTC; CDR3 protein: CASSATGGYNEQFF
clone size: few; V gene: TRBV11-3; D gene: NA; J gene: TRBJ2-7; CDR3 DNA: TGTGCCAGCAGCTTAAGGCAGGGGGGGTACGAGCAGTACTTC; CDR3 protein: CASSLRQGGYEQYF
clone size: NA; V gene: TRBV15; D gene: NA; J gene: TRBJ2-5; CDR3 DNA: TGTGCCACCAGCATAGGATTGGACGGCGAAGAGACCCAGTACTTC; CDR3 protein: CATSIGLDGEETQYF
clone size: few; V gene: TRBV9; D gene: TRBD2; J gene: TRBJ2-1; CDR3 DNA: TGTGCCAGCAGCGCCGGACTAGCGGAGAAAATGGTTCAGTTCTTC; CDR3 protein: CASSAGLAEKMVQFF
clone size: medium-sized; V gene: TRBV11-3; D gene: NA; J gene: TRBJ2-3; CDR3 DNA: TGTGCCAGCAGCTTCGGGGTGAGGGTGTCAGATACGCAGTATTTT; CDR3 protein: CASSFGVRVSDTQYF
clone size: few; V gene: TRBV10-2; D gene: NA; J gene: TRBJ2-2; CDR3 DNA: TGCGCCAGCAGTGAGGGCCACAGGGCCGGGGAGCTGTTTTTT; CDR3 protein: CASSEGHRAGELFF
clone size: NA; V gene: TRBV6-7; D gene: NA; J gene: TRBJ1-2; CDR3 DNA: TGTGCCAGCAGTGGAACAGGGGGCTACACCTTC; CDR3 protein: CASSGTGGYTF
clone size: medium-sized; V gene: TRBV11-3; D gene: TRBD2; J gene: TRBJ2-3; CDR3 DNA: TGTGCCAGCAGCCAAGCGCGGGGGGATACAGATACGCAGTATTTT; CDR3 protein: CASSQARGDTDTQYF
clone size: NA; V gene: TRBV11-3; D gene: TRBD2; J gene: TRBJ2-5; CDR3 DNA: TGTGCCAGCATCGAGAAGGCGGGAGGGGAAGAGACCCAGTACTTC; CDR3 protein: CASIEKAGGEETQYF
clone size: NA; V gene: TRBV29-1; D gene: TRBD2; J gene: TRBJ2-7; CDR3 DNA: TGCAGCGTTGAATTTGGGAGCGGGAGCAGTGAGCAGTACTTC; CDR3 protein: CSVEFGSGSSEQYF
clone size: NA; V gene: TRBV18; D gene: NA; J gene: TRBJ2-7; CDR3 DNA: TGTGCCAGCTCAATTGGACCGTTTGCCTACGAGCAGTACTTC; CDR3 protein: CASSIGPFAYEQYF
clone size: few; V gene: TRBV5-1; D gene: TRBD1; J gene: TRBJ2-7; CDR3 DNA: TGCGCCAGCAGCACCGGGACAGGGGGTCCCTACGAGCAGTACTTC; CDR3 protein: CASSTGTGGPYEQYF